One and the same sample provided the 29 T cell receptor beta chains below, sequenced in a study of blood T cell repertoires in COVID-19. Profiling relied on immunoSEQ multiplex PCR, and the TCRdb table lists in-frame clones only, not all of them. Of around 140,000 clones listed, about 85% were seen once; the top ten hold over 2.5%. The material sequenced was peripheral blood. The receptors were gathered from a human donor with acute or convalescent COVID-19. The donor label of this sample is uncertain.

The chain links TRBV2 to TRBJ2-1, with D perhaps matching TRBD2 (6 bases). CDR1 SNHLY and CDR2 FYNNEI come from the germline V gene. The V and J ends lost 3 bases and 0 bases respectively, with 9 bases between them. The CDR3 covers 15 residues. CDR3 in DNA: TGTGCCAGCAGTGACGGGGGAAGCTCCTACAATGAGCAGTTCTTC. Amino acid sequence: CASSDGGSSYNEQFF.

The V call is TRBV7-9, the J call TRBJ1-1; perhaps TRBD1 as D (5 bases). Trimming stripped 1 base from V and 11 bases from J, with 8 bases between. CDR1 SEHNR and CDR2 FQNEAQ come from the germline V gene (reference sequence). The CDR3 loop spans 11 amino acids. The CDR3 is CASSLVGDAFF. CDR3 coding DNA: TGTGCCAGCAGCTTAGTAGGGGATGCTTTCTTT.

This chain links TRBV24-1 with TRBJ2-4; maybe TRBD1 (6 bases). Looked up from germline, CDR1 is KGHDR and CDR2 is SFDVKD. The V gene lost 9 bases and the J gene lost 2 bases, with 19 bases spanning the gap. This CDR3 spans 16 amino acids. CDR3 region: CATLNDRFSTKNIQYF. The CDR3 coding sequence is TGTGCCACCCTGAATGACAGGTTTTCGACCAAAAACATTCAGTACTTC.

This chain links TRBV28 with TRBJ1-2; TRBD1 might be the D (6 bases). CDR3 length equals 13 residues. Germline CDR1 and CDR2: MDHEN and SYDVKM. CDR3: CGTEGGSNYGYTF. DNA for the CDR3: TGTGGCACGGAGGGGGGGTCGAACTATGGCTACACCTTC.

This chain joins TRBV10-3 and TRBJ1-1, with 8 nucleotides matching TRBD1. With V trimmed by 6 bases and J by 3 bases, 9 bases remained unmatched. CDR3 length equals 15 residues. Germline-derived CDR1 and CDR2 are ENHRY and SYGVKD. In nucleotides, the CDR3 is TGTGCCATCAGGAAGACAGGGGACACGGACACTGAAGCTTTCTTT. Translated, it gives CAIRKTGDTDTEAFF.

V is TRBV6-5 and J is TRBJ2-3; a weak D match, TRBD2 (5 bases). CDR3 length: 16 residues. Germline V gene sequence: CDR1 MNHEY, CDR2 SVGAGI. V lost 0 bases, J lost 4 bases, and 14 bases lay in between. The CDR3 here is CASSYSGGSVADTQYF. CDR3 coding DNA: TGTGCCAGCAGTTACTCGGGTGGGAGCGTTGCAGATACGCAGTATTTT.

This rearrangement joins TRBV7-9 to TRBJ1-2; 7 bases match TRBD1. J was trimmed by 4 bases and V by 3 bases; bases with no gene match: 14. The CDR3 is 17 amino acids. The germline CDR1 and CDR2 sequences are SEHNR and FQNEAQ (reference sequence). This CDR3 is CASSFRTTGPRGYGYTF. In nucleotides, the CDR3 is TGTGCCAGCAGCTTCCGAACGACAGGGCCTAGGGGCTATGGCTACACCTTC.

The chain links TRBV20-1 to TRBJ2-1; no clear D. Germline-derived CDR1 and CDR2 are DFQATT and SNEGSKA (reference sequence). The ends were cut back, 3 bases at V and 0 bases at J, with 9 bases in the middle. The CDR3 extends over 14 amino acids. CDR3 amino acids: CSASSLVSYNEQFF. The CDR3, as DNA: TGCAGTGCTAGTTCTCTAGTCTCCTACAATGAGCAGTTCTTC.

This clone was seen a single time. The V call is TRBV11-1, the J call TRBJ1-5; the D gene is possibly TRBD1 (6 bases). The V end was cut by 5 bases, the J end by 6 bases, with 17 bases between. Per the germline V gene, CDR1 is SGHAT and CDR2 is FQDESV (reference sequence). The CDR3 extends over 15 amino acids. The CDR3 DNA is TGTGCCAGCAGCACCGACGGGGGGGCAGGTCAGCCCCAGCATTTT. It encodes CASSTDGGAGQPQHF.

V gene TRBV11-2 combines with J gene TRBJ2-5; D is unclear. The CDR3 sequence is 15 residues long. Germline values: CDR1 SGHAT, CDR2 FQNNGV. V gave up 5 bases and J gave up 4 bases, with 17 bases separating them. Here the CDR3 DNA reads TGTGCCAGCAGCGCCTCGGGTTTCTCGGGAGAGACCCAGTACTTC. This encodes CASSASGFSGETQYF.

The chain couples TRBV6-1 to TRBJ2-3; the match to TRBD2 covers 12 bases. CDR1 is MNHNS and CDR2 is SASEGT in the germline V gene. V was pared by 3 bases and J by 4 bases, with 2 bases of the junction left unmatched. The CDR3 runs 15 residues. The DNA of the CDR3 is TGTGCCAGCAGTGACCGACTAGCGGGGGCAGATACGCAGTATTTT. Translation gives CASSDRLAGADTQYF.

The chain joins TRBV3-1 (or the pseudogene TRBV3-2) to TRBJ1-1; a weak D match, TRBD1 (5 bases). Germline CDR1 and CDR2: LGHDT and YNNKEL (reference sequence). This CDR3 contains 12 residues. Trimming removed 5 bases at V and 11 bases at J, with 15 bases between. The CDR3 DNA sequence: TGTGCCAGCAGCGGACGACAGCCGAGGGCTTTCTTT. Protein product: CASSGRQPRAFF.

The chain uses TRBV4-3 and TRBJ2-3; D is perhaps TRBD1 (6 bases). Germline lookup yields CDR1 LGHNA and CDR2 YSLEER. The CDR3 is 15 amino acids. The V end was cut by 0 bases, the J end by 4 bases, with 11 bases between. CDR3 bases: TGCGCCAGCAGCCAAGATAAACAGGGCGCAGATACGCAGTATTTT. This gives the protein CASSQDKQGADTQYF.

The sample holds a few counts of this clone. The rearrangement joins TRBV7-2 to TRBJ1-6, with 8 bases aligning to TRBD1. Trimming took 1 base from V and 7 from J; bases not matched to a gene: 3. The CDR3 length is 15 residues. Germline V lookup: CDR1 SGHTA, CDR2 FQGNSA. This chain's CDR3 is CASSLDRGGNSPLHF. CDR3 DNA: TGTGCCAGCAGCTTAGACAGGGGGGGGAATTCACCCCTCCACTTT.

The gene calls are TRBV6-2 or TRBV6-3 and TRBJ1-5, with 8 bases identical to TRBD1. This CDR3 is 14 amino acids long. The V and J ends lost 6 bases and 6 bases, in that order; junction bases with no gene match: 7. Per germline, CDR1 MNHEY and CDR2 SVGEGT. CDR3: CASSLGQGSQPQHF. The CDR3 DNA reads as TGTGCCAGCAGCCTTGGACAGGGAAGTCAGCCCCAGCATTTT.

The gene calls are TRBV6-2 or TRBV6-3 and TRBJ2-1; the D gene is possibly TRBD1 (5 bases). The CDR3 extends over 15 amino acids. Between the trimmed V and J ends, which lost 4 bases and 2 bases, there was a span of 12 bases. Germline values: CDR1 MNHEY, CDR2 SVGEGT. CDR3 region: CASSLDSSTYNEQFF. In nucleotides, the CDR3 is TGTGCCAGCAGTTTAGACAGTTCCACCTACAATGAGCAGTTCTTC.

This clone was seen only once. The chain uses TRBV6-2 or TRBV6-3 and TRBJ2-1; D is undetermined. Germline CDR1 reads MNHEY; CDR2 reads SVGEGT. CDR3 length: 14 amino acids. V dropped 2 bases and J dropped 2 bases, with 7 bases sitting between them. The CDR3 coding sequence is TGTGCCAGCAGTTACGTAGAGGCCTACAATGAGCAGTTCTTC. Its translation: CASSYVEAYNEQFF.

The chain joins TRBV7-2 to TRBJ2-5; tentatively, D is TRBD1 (5 bases). CDR1 is SGHTA, CDR2 FQGNSA, per germline. Trimming pared 7 bases from V and 2 bases from J, leaving 20 bases between. The CDR3 runs 16 residues. Written as DNA, the CDR3 is TGTGCCAGCACCCTCCACCAGGGCGTAATTCAAGAGACCCAGTACTTC. It is translated as CASTLHQGVIQETQYF.

This chain uses TRBV28 with TRBJ2-7; TRBD1 might be the D (5 bases). Trimming removed 7 bases at V and 1 base at J, with 11 bases between. Germline CDR1 and CDR2: MDHEN and SYDVKM. This CDR3 has 13 amino acids. CDR3 sequence: CASTLRESYEQYF. DNA of the CDR3: TGTGCCAGCACTCTCAGGGAATCCTACGAGCAGTACTTC.

Points on this clone: Additional DNA sequences in this sample encode the identical CDR3. The chain joins TRBV7-2 to TRBJ2-2; TRBD2 is a possible D gene (6 bases). V was clipped by 0 bases and J by 1 base, with 6 bases between them. CDR1 is SGHTA and CDR2 is FQGNSA in the germline V gene. CDR3 length: 15 residues. The CDR3 coding sequence is TGTGCCAGCAGCTTAGCCGGGGGGAACACCGGGGAGCTGTTTTTT. It translates to CASSLAGGNTGELFF. Using reference TRBV7-2 and TRBJ2-2 for the parts outside the CDR3, the full variable domain is GAGVSQSPSNKVTEKGKDVELRCDPISGHTALYWYRQSLGQGLEFLIYFQGNSAPDKSGLPSDRFSAERTGGSVSTLTIQRTQQEDSAVYLCASSLAGGNTGELFFGEGSRLTVL.

This clone has only a few counts. The J gene is TRBJ2-1, the V gene TRBV28, with 8 bases aligning to TRBD1. Germline lookup yields CDR1 MDHEN and CDR2 SYDVKM. The V and J ends lost 7 bases and 3 bases, in that order; junction bases with no gene match: 5. CDR3 size: 14 residues. The CDR3 spells CASNMGQVYNEQFF. CDR3 bases: TGTGCCAGCAACATGGGACAGGTCTACAATGAGCAGTTCTTC.

This sequence joins TRBV5-4 and TRBJ2-1; 8 bases match TRBD1. The CDR3 runs to 15 residues. Trimming cost V 5 bases and J 0 bases; bases outside gene matches: 4. Per germline, CDR1 SGHNT and CDR2 YYREEE (reference sequence). The DNA of the CDR3 is TGTGCCAGCAGTCGGACAGGGAGCTCCTACAATGAGCAGTTCTTC. It translates to CASSRTGSSYNEQFF. The complete variable domain, with remaining parts taken from reference TRBV5-4 and TRBJ2-1, reads ETGVTQSPTHLIKTRGQQVTLRCSSQSGHNTVSWYQQALGQGPQFIFQYYREEENGRGNFPPRFSGLQFPNYSSELNVNALELDDSALYLCASSRTGSSYNEQFFGPGTRLTVL.

This chain uses TRBV4-2 with TRBJ1-6, with 11 nucleotides matching TRBD1. The CDR3 spans 15 residues. Per the germline V gene, CDR1 is LGHNA and CDR2 is YNFKEQ. With V trimmed by 0 bases and J by 9 bases, 1 base remained unmatched. CDR3: CASSQDGTGGSPLHF. CDR3 DNA: TGTGCCAGCAGCCAAGATGGGACAGGGGGTTCACCCCTCCACTTT.

The chain combines TRBV30 with TRBJ1-1, with D tentatively TRBD1 (5 bases). Germline values: CDR1 GTSNPN, CDR2 SVGIG (reference sequence). V was trimmed by 0 bases and J by 1 base, leaving 15 bases between them. The CDR3 has 16 residues. CDR3 amino acids: CAWSVLPPGPNTEAFF. The CDR3 region has the DNA TGTGCCTGGAGTGTACTTCCCCCAGGGCCGAACACTGAAGCTTTCTTT.

This chain joins TRBV3-1 (or the pseudogene TRBV3-2) and TRBJ2-3, with 14 bases fitting TRBD2. CDR1 is LGHDT and CDR2 is YNNKEL in the germline V gene (reference sequence). The CDR3 runs to 20 residues. V lost 1 base and J lost 4; bases outside the gene matches: 13. The CDR3 loop is CASSQVRLAGGPSSSDTQYF. CDR3 nucleotides: TGTGCCAGCAGCCAAGTAAGACTAGCGGGAGGGCCCTCGAGTTCAGATACGCAGTATTTT.

The chain combines TRBV3-1 (or the pseudogene TRBV3-2) with TRBJ1-1; 10 nucleotides align to TRBD1. J gave up 5 bases and V 2 bases, and 8 bases lay outside the gene matches. The V gene's germline CDR1 is LGHDT and CDR2 YNNKEL (reference sequence). The CDR3 totals 16 residues. The DNA for the CDR3 is TGTGCCAGCAGCCAAACAAGACAGGGGGCTAATACTGAAGCTTTCTTT. This sequence encodes CASSQTRQGANTEAFF.

The CDR3 DNA sequence: TGTGCCAGCAGCCTGAACCGGGACAATGAAGCTTTCTTT. It specifies CASSLNRDNEAFF. V usage is TRBV7-3 and J usage is TRBJ1-1, with D possibly matching TRBD1 (6 bases). Trimming took off 5 bases at V and 7 bases at J, with 14 bases between the two ends. This CDR3 comprises 13 residues. The germline gives CDR1 SGHTA, CDR2 FQGTGA.

This chain links TRBV5-8 with TRBJ1-2; 7 bases are shared with TRBD1. The CDR3 covers 16 residues. V trimming: 0 bases; J trimming: 2 bases; junction bases outside the gene matches: 7. Germline V lookup: CDR1 SGHTS, CDR2 YDEGEE. The CDR3 loop reads CASSLEGTARNYGYTF. The CDR3 nucleotides read TGTGCCAGCAGCTTGGAGGGGACAGCGAGGAACTATGGCTACACCTTC. Together with reference TRBV5-8 and TRBJ1-2, the CDR3 gives the full variable domain: EAGVTQSPTHLIKTRGQQATLRCSPISGHTSVYWYQQALGLGLQFLLWYDEGEERNRGNFPPRFSGRQFPNYSSELNVNALELEDSALYLCASSLEGTARNYGYTFGSGTRLTVV.

This chain links TRBV9 with TRBJ2-5, with a tentative D call TRBD1 (5 bases). Germline values: CDR1 SGDLS, CDR2 YYNGEE. This CDR3 is built from 16 residues. V was pared by 6 bases and J by 0 bases, with 18 bases between. CDR3 bases: TGTGCCAGCACCGACACCCCGACAGCTAACCAAGAGACCCAGTACTTC. Amino acid sequence: CASTDTPTANQETQYF.